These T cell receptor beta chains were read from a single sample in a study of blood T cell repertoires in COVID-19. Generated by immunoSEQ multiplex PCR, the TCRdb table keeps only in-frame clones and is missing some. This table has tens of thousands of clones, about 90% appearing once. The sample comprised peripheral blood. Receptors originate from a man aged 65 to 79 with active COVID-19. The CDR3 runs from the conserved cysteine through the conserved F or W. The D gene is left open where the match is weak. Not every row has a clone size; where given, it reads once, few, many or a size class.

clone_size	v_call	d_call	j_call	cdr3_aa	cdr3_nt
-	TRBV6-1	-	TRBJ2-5	CASSEDQNRETQYF	TGTGCCAGCAGTGAAGACCAAAACAGGGAGACCCAGTACTTC
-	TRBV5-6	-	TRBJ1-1	CASSLAGGRGTEAFF	TGTGCCAGCAGCTTGGCAGGTGGGCGGGGAACTGAAGCTTTCTTT
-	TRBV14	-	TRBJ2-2	CASSRSGTGELFF	TGTGCCAGCAGCCGCTCCGGCACCGGGGAGCTGTTTTTT
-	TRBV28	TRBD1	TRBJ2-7	CASGQDYEQYF	TGTGCCAGCGGACAGGACTACGAGCAGTACTTC
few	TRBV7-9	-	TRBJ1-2	CASSLNSVEENGYTF	TGTGCCAGCAGCTTAAACTCCGTTGAAGAGAATGGCTACACCTTC
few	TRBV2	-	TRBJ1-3	CASSEPERGNTIYF	TGTGCCAGCAGTGAACCAGAAAGAGGAAACACCATATATTTT
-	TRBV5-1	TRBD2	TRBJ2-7	CASSYSGGSSYEQYF	TGCGCCAGCAGCTACAGCGGGGGGAGCTCCTACGAGCAGTACTTC
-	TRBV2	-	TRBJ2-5	CASSLTGFETQYF	TGTGCCAGCAGCCTGACAGGCTTTGAGACCCAGTACTTC
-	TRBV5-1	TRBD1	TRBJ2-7	CASSLGDRYYEQYF	TGCGCCAGCAGCTTGGGGGACAGATACTACGAGCAGTACTTC
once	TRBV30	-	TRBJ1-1	CACQGQAGTEAFF	TGTGCCTGCCAAGGGCAGGCGGGCACTGAAGCTTTCTTT
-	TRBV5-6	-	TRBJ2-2	CASSWAQNTGELFF	TGTGCCAGCAGCTGGGCCCAGAACACCGGGGAGCTGTTTTTT
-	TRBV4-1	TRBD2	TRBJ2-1	CASSQERGASSYNEQFF	TGCGCCAGCAGCCAAGAGCGGGGGGCTAGCTCCTACAATGAGCAGTTCTTC
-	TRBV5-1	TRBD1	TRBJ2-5	CASSLVPTGGRETQYF	TGCGCCAGCAGCTTGGTCCCAACAGGGGGCAGAGAGACCCAGTACTTC